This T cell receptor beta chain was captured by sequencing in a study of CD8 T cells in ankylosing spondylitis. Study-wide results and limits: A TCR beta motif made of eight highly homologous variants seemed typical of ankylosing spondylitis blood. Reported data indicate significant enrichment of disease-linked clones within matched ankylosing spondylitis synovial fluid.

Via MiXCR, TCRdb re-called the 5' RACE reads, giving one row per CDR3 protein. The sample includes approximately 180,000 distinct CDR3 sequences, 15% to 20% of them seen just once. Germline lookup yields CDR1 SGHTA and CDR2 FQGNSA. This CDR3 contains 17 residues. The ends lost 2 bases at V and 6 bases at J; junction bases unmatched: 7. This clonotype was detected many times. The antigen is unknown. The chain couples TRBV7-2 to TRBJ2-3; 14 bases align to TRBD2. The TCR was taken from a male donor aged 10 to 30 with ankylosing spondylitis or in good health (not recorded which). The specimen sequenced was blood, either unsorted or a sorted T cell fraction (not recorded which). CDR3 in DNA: TGTGCCAGCAGCTTATCGGGGACTAGCGGGAGTTTTGATACGCAGTATTTT. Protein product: CASSLSGTSGSFDTQYF.